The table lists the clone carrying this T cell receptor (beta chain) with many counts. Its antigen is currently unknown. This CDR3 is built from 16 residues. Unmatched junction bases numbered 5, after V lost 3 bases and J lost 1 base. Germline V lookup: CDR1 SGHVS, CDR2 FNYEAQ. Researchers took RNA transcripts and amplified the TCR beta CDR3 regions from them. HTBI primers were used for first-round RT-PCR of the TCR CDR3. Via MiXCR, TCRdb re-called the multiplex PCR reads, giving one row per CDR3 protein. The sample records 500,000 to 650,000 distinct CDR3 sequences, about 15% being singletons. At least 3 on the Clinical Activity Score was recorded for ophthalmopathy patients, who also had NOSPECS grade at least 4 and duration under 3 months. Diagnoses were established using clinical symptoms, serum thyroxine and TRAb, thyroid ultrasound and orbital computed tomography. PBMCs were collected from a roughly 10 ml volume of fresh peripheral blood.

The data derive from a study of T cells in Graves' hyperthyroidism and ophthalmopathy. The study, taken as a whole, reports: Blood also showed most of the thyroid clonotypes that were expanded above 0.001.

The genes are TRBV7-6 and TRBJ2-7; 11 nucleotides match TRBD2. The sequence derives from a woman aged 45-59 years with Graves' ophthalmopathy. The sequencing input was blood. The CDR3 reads CASSLGTSGISYEQYF. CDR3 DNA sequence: TGTGCCAGCAGCTTGGGGACTAGCGGTATTTCCTACGAGCAGTACTTC.